Following are 5 T cell receptor beta chains from one sample sequenced in a study of radiotherapy plus CTLA-4 blockade in lung cancer. TCRdb's table, derived via immunoSEQ multiplex PCR, lists solely in-frame clones and lacks some. The data contain about 98,000 clones, around 88% of them singletons. The material was peripheral blood, obtained from a patient treated with radiotherapy plus ipilimumab. These receptors all stem from a human donor with non-small cell lung cancer that progressed on radiotherapy plus ipilimumab.

The gene calls are TRBV11-3 and TRBJ2-1, with D hard to call. The length of the CDR3 is 13 residues. V was clipped by 4 bases and J by 10 bases, with 14 bases between them. CDR1 is SGHNT and CDR2 is YENEEA in the germline V gene. CDR3 in amino acids: CASSSDGSGEQFF. DNA of the CDR3: TGTGCCAGCAGCTCCGACGGATCCGGCGAGCAGTTCTTC. Filled out from reference TRBV11-3 and TRBJ2-1, the complete variable domain reads EAGVVQSPRYKIIEKKQPVAFWCNPISGHNTLYWYLQNLGQGPELLIRYENEEAVDDSQLPKDRFSAERLKGVDSTLKIQPAELGDSAVYLCASSSDGSGEQFFGPGTRLTVL.

The gene calls are TRBV7-6 and TRBJ1-3; D perhaps matches TRBD1 (5 bases). The V gene's germline CDR1 is SGHVS and CDR2 FNYEAQ. The length of the CDR3 is 14 residues. V was clipped by 3 bases and J by 3 bases, with 9 bases between them. CDR3 coding DNA: TGTGCCAGCAGCTTCCGGGGGGGTGGAAACACCATATATTTT. The encoded protein is CASSFRGGGNTIYF. Together with reference TRBV7-6 and TRBJ1-3, the CDR3 gives the full variable domain: GAGVSQSPRYKVTKRGQDVALRCDPISGHVSLYWYRQALGQGPEFLTYFNYEAQQDKSGLPNDRFSAERPEGSISTLTIQRTEQRDSAMYRCASSFRGGGNTIYFGEGSWLTVV.

This chain uses TRBV11-3 with TRBJ2-1; 9 positions agree with TRBD2. Germline V lookup: CDR1 SGHNT, CDR2 YENEEA. J lost 6 bases, V lost 5 bases, and 8 bases had no gene match. The CDR3 contains 15 residues. The CDR3 coding sequence is TGTGCCAGCAGCCGACGTGGCGGGAGGGGCAATGAGCAGTTCTTC. This sequence encodes CASSRRGGRGNEQFF. The whole variable domain, filled in from reference TRBV11-3 and TRBJ2-1, reads EAGVVQSPRYKIIEKKQPVAFWCNPISGHNTLYWYLQNLGQGPELLIRYENEEAVDDSQLPKDRFSAERLKGVDSTLKIQPAELGDSAVYLCASSRRGGRGNEQFFGPGTRLTVL.

This clone appeared once. V gene TRBV5-1 combines with J gene TRBJ1-3; D unclear. V was clipped by 1 base and J by 3 bases, with 11 bases between them. Germline lookup yields CDR1 SGHRS and CDR2 YFSETQ. CDR3 size: 15 residues. This chain's CDR3 is CASSLMEPVGNTIYF. Here the CDR3 DNA reads TGCGCCAGCAGCTTGATGGAGCCGGTTGGAAACACCATATATTTT.

This chain uses TRBV5-1 with TRBJ2-2, with D maybe TRBD1 (5 bases). Deletions cut 1 base from V and 6 bases from J, with 10 bases between. The germline CDR1 and CDR2 sequences are SGHRS and YFSETQ. The CDR3 is 14 residues long. The CDR3 protein is CASSLSAGPGELFF. The CDR3 DNA sequence: TGCGCCAGCAGCTTGAGTGCAGGGCCCGGGGAGCTGTTTTTT.